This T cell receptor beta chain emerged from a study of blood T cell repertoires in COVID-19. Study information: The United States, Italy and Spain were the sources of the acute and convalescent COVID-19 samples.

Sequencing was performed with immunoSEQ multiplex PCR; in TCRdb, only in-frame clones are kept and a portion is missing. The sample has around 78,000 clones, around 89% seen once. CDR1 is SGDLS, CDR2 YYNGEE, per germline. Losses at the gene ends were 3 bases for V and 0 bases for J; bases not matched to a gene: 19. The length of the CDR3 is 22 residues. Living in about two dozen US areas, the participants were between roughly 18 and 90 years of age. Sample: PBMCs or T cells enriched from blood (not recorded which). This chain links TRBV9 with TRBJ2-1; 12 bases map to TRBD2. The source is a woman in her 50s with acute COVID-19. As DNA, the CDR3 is TGTGCCAGCAGCGCGCAGGGGAGAGGGACTAGCGGGTATAGCTACTCCTACAATGAGCAGTTCTTC. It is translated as CASSAQGRGTSGYSYSYNEQFF.